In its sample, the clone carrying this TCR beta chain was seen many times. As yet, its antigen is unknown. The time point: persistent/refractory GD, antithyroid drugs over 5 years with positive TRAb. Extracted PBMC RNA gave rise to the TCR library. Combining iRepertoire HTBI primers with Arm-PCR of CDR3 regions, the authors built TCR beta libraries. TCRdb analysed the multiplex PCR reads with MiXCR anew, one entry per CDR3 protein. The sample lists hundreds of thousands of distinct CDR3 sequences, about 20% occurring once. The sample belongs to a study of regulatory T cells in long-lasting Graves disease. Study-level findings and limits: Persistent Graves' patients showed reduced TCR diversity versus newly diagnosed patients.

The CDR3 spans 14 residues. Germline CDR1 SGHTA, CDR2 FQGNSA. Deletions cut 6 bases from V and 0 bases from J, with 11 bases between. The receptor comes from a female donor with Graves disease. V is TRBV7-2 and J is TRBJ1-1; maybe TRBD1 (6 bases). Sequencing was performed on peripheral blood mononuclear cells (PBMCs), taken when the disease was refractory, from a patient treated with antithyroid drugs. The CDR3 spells CASRGGAVNTEAFF. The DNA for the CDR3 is TGTGCCAGCAGGGGGGGGGCGGTGAACACTGAAGCTTTCTTT. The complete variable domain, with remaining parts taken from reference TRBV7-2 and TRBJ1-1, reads GAGVSQSPSNKVTEKGKDVELRCDPISGHTALYWYRQSLGQGLEFLIYFQGNSAPDKSGLPSDRFSAERTGGSVSTLTIQRTQQEDSAVYLCASRGGAVNTEAFFGQGTRLTVV.